This TCR beta chain appears in the sequencing data of a study of blood T cell repertoires in COVID-19. Study background: The study drew acute and convalescent COVID-19 samples from the United States, Italy and Spain. Nucleic acid was either cDNA or gDNA, and it came from T cells, B-cell-depleted T cells, or PBMCs.

The CDR3 is 15 amino acids. After removal of 0 bases from V and 6 bases from J, the junction contained 4 bases not matched to a gene. The germline V gene has CDR1 MGHRA and CDR2 YSYEKL. In the original analysis: Amplification of reference gene primers was used by the study to estimate nucleated cell counts. The data were produced by immunoSEQ multiplex PCR, yet TCRdb's version contains in-frame clones alone and is incomplete. The V and J calls and clone size come from that table; D and trimming were worked out from the DNA. This table has 160,000 or so clones, 80% appearing once. Only a few counts were recorded for this clone.

The chain carries TRBV4-1 and TRBJ1-5; 8 bases agree with TRBD1. Sequencing was carried out using peripheral blood. This clonotype was sampled from a man between 65 and 85 years old with active or convalescent COVID-19. The CDR3 DNA is TGCGCCAGCAGCCAAGATTCCCAGGGGGCTCAGCCCCAGCATTTT. Translating it yields CASSQDSQGAQPQHF.